This passage covers 6 T cell receptor beta chains from one sample sequenced in a study of T cell responses to AZD1222 COVID-19 vaccine (dated by TCRdb to the early 2020s). This specimen's time point label, per the study, means: baseline before first vaccination. Library method: the immunoSEQ multiplex PCR assay. TCRdb stores this immuneACCESS table with in-frame sequences only. Part of the clones is absent; in the studies checked, under half of the shortfall reflects unresolved V genes, and no reason is known for the rest. For this sample the table gives around 100,000 clones, of which around 85% were detected only once. The leading ten clones occupy about 6% of the sample. Sequenced here: peripheral blood, sampled on day 0 of AZD1222 vaccination. The source of these receptors is an adult in good health.

The chain links TRBV6-5 to TRBJ1-4; D may be TRBD1 (6 bases). The CDR3 is 16 amino acids. The V gene lost 0 bases and the J gene lost 4 bases, with 12 bases spanning the gap. The germline gives CDR1 MNHEY, CDR2 SVGAGI. The CDR3 nucleotides read TGTGCCAGCAGTTACTCGACAGGAACCATTAATGAAAAACTGTTTTTT. It translates to CASSYSTGTINEKLFF.

This clone was seen a few times. The chain links TRBV6-5 to TRBJ2-3; the match to TRBD2 covers 7 bases. Germline CDR1 MNHEY, CDR2 SVGAGI. CDR3 size: 15 residues. With 8 bases clipped from V and 6 bases from J, the junction kept 14 bases outside the gene matches. This CDR3 is CASGRSGRVGDTQYF. CDR3 DNA sequence: TGTGCCAGCGGAAGAAGTGGGAGGGTGGGGGATACGCAGTATTTT.

The chain employs TRBV18 and TRBJ1-6, with a weak D call TRBD1 (6 bases). Germline loops: CDR1 KGHSH, CDR2 LQKENI. CDR3 size: 16 residues. The germline V and J ends were trimmed by 3 bases and 8 bases, with 17 bases remaining between them. The CDR3 is CASSPRARGLDSPLHF. The DNA for the CDR3 is TGTGCCAGCTCACCCCGGGCGCGGGGGCTGGATTCACCCCTCCACTTT.

The chain uses TRBV7-6 and TRBJ2-7; 8 positions match TRBD1. Trimming removed 2 bases from V and 2 bases from J; junction bases left unmatched: 5. Germline CDR1 and CDR2: SGHVS and FNYEAQ. The CDR3 runs to 15 residues. Here the CDR3 reads CASSLRYRGAYEQYF. The CDR3 DNA reads TGTGCCAGCAGCTTAAGGTACAGGGGGGCCTACGAGCAGTACTTC.

J is TRBJ1-2 and V is TRBV4-2; a possible D gene is TRBD1 (5 bases). CDR3 size: 15 residues. Germline V gene data show CDR1 as LGHNA and CDR2 as YNFKEQ. Trimming removed 0 bases at V and 4 bases at J, with 12 bases between. The CDR3: CASSQDTGTSYGYTF. The DNA for the CDR3 is TGTGCCAGCAGCCAAGACACCGGGACTTCCTATGGCTACACCTTC.

V usage is TRBV6-2 or TRBV6-3 and J usage is TRBJ1-5, with D possibly being TRBD1 (5 bases). Germline CDR1 and CDR2: MNHEY and SVGEGT. The CDR3 is 14 residues long. Trimming left V 8 bases short and J 0 bases short, with 11 bases between. The CDR3 DNA follows: TGTGCCAGCGGCCGGGGGAATAGCAATCAGCCCCAGCATTTT. This codes for CASGRGNSNQPQHF.